This TCR beta chain was retrieved from a study of somatic mutations in cytotoxic T cells in rheumatoid arthritis. Method: immunoSEQ multiplex PCR; TCRdb's copy keeps in-frame clones and lacks some. The sample has 9,500 to 15,000 clones, roughly 87% seen once; the top ten hold over 12%. V lost 2 bases and J lost 2, with 18 bases in between. The CDR3 totals 17 residues. Germline lookup yields CDR1 SGHVS and CDR2 FNYEAQ. The chain uses TRBV7-6 and TRBJ2-5; D may be TRBD1 (6 bases). Sequencing was done on a sample of CD8+ T cells sorted from blood. The source is a woman aged 60-70 years in good health. The CDR3 protein is CASSLTGLPRLQETQYF. DNA for the CDR3: TGTGCCAGCAGCTTAACAGGGTTGCCCCGGCTTCAAGAGACCCAGTACTTC.